This T cell receptor (beta chain) derives from a study of OX40 agonist ivuxolimab in advanced cancers. Broader study findings: No antigen was identified for the clonally expanded peripheral T cells. On average, CD8+ T cells had more expanded clones than CD4+.

The CDR3 runs 16 residues. Trimming left V 0 bases short and J 4 bases short, with 16 bases between. Germline V gene data show CDR1 as LNHNV and CDR2 as YYDKDF (reference sequence). Comments on this clone: Its cognate antigen is unknown.

Samples were taken at baseline and on day 1 of cycles 4 and 7. The data were produced by immunoSEQ multiplex PCR, yet TCRdb's version contains in-frame clones alone and is incomplete. Of about 60,000 clones listed, roughly 89% are singletons. Sequenced material: CD4+ or CD8+ T cells sorted from blood, taken in a trial of the OX40 agonist ivuxolimab. The source of this sequence is an adult with an advanced solid tumor such as melanoma, head and neck, liver or kidney cancer. The J gene is TRBJ2-7, the V gene TRBV15; TRBD1 might be the D (6 bases). The CDR3 loop is CATSRDFAGVGYEQYF. DNA of the CDR3: TGTGCCACCAGCAGAGATTTTGCAGGGGTTGGGTACGAGCAGTACTTC.